These 29 T cell receptor beta chains originate from one sample sequenced in a study of blood T cell repertoires in COVID-19. Profiled with immunoSEQ multiplex PCR; TCRdb holds only in-frame clones, not every one. The sample lists 350,000 or so clones; roughly 86% were seen once. The material sequenced was PBMCs or T cells enriched from blood (not recorded which). The receptors shown here come from a woman in her 30s who had been exposed to COVID-19.

The genes are TRBV19 and TRBJ2-7, with D unclear. Germline CDR1 LNHDA, CDR2 SQIVND (reference sequence). The CDR3 contains 15 residues. V shed 4 bases and J shed 6 bases, with 19 bases lying between them. The CDR3 sequence: CASSRVEWPPGEQYF. CDR3 bases: TGTGCCAGTAGTAGGGTGGAGTGGCCCCCGGGCGAGCAGTACTTC.

This chain connects TRBV19 to TRBJ1-5; D remains unclear. The CDR3 totals 16 residues. The V end was cut by 2 bases, the J end by 10 bases, with 21 bases between. CDR1 is LNHDA, CDR2 SQIVND, per germline (reference sequence). Here the CDR3 reads CASSITVAVPERPQHF. CDR3 nucleotide sequence: TGTGCCAGTAGTATAACAGTAGCGGTCCCAGAGCGACCCCAGCATTTT.

The rearrangement uses TRBV7-8 and TRBJ2-1, with 13 nucleotides matching TRBD2. Per germline, CDR1 SGHVS and CDR2 FQNEAQ. The CDR3 covers 20 residues. V shed 4 bases, J shed 7 bases, and the junction held 19 bases outside the gene matches. The CDR3 DNA sequence: TGTGCCAGCAGCTCGACAGGGGGACTCGGACTAGCGGGAGCGGGGAATGAGCAGTTCTTC. It specifies CASSSTGGLGLAGAGNEQFF.

The rearrangement joins TRBV11-2 to TRBJ1-4; tentative D call: TRBD1 (6 bases). The CDR3 is 13 residues long. With 2 bases removed from V and 6 bases from J, the gap between germline ends came to 7 bases. The germline V gene encodes CDR1 SGHAT and CDR2 FQNNGV. The CDR3, as DNA: TGTGCCAGCAGCTTAAGACAGGATGAAAAACTGTTTTTT. Amino acid sequence: CASSLRQDEKLFF. Combining the CDR3 with reference TRBV11-2 and TRBJ1-4 gives the whole variable domain EAGVAQSPRYKIIEKRQSVAFWCNPISGHATLYWYQQILGQGPKLLIQFQNNGVVDDSQLPKDRFSAERLKGVDSTLKIQPAKLEDSAVYLCASSLRQDEKLFFGSGTQLSVL.

The V and J genes are TRBV29-1 and TRBJ2-2; 8 bases match TRBD1. There are 12 residues in the CDR3. V dropped 4 bases and J dropped 6; count of bases not matched to a gene: 1. Looked up from germline, CDR1 is SQVTM and CDR2 is ANQGSEA. This chain's CDR3 is CSVATGAGELFF. The CDR3 nucleotides read TGCAGCGTTGCGACAGGGGCCGGGGAGCTGTTTTTT.

The chain has TRBV5-1 and TRBJ2-5; 7 bases map to TRBD1. The CDR3 has 14 amino acids. V was pared by 2 bases and J by 3 bases, with 4 bases of the junction left unmatched. Germline V gene data show CDR1 as SGHRS and CDR2 as YFSETQ. CDR3 coding DNA: TGCGCCAGCAGCTTCCGACAGGGTGAAGAGACCCAGTACTTC. Protein sequence: CASSFRQGEETQYF.

J is TRBJ2-3 and V is TRBV30; the match to TRBD1 covers 8 bases. The CDR3 runs to 15 residues. V lost 2 bases, J lost 2 bases, and 6 bases stayed unmatched. CDR1 GTSNPN and CDR2 SVGIG come from the germline V gene (reference sequence). The CDR3 reads CAWSLRTGITDTQYF. The DNA of the CDR3 is TGTGCCTGGAGTTTAAGGACAGGGATCACAGATACGCAGTATTTT.

The V call is TRBV10-3, the J call TRBJ2-7; 10 nucleotides match TRBD1. Germline CDR1 and CDR2: ENHRY and SYGVKD. This CDR3 spans 16 amino acids. V was clipped by 3 bases and J by 2 bases; unmatched bases: 7. The CDR3 DNA reads TGTGCCATCAGTGAATCGGGACAGGGGTCCCCCTACGAGCAGTACTTC. Its translation is CAISESGQGSPYEQYF.

This sequence joins TRBV6-4 and TRBJ2-1, with 9 bases matching TRBD1. Germline V CDR1 and CDR2: MRHNA, SNTAGT. The CDR3 runs 16 residues. Losses at the gene ends were 0 bases for V and 6 bases for J; bases not matched to a gene: 6. CDR3 region: CASSDSDRGAVNEQFF. The CDR3 DNA is TGTGCCAGCAGTGACTCTGACAGGGGGGCAGTCAATGAGCAGTTCTTC.

The chain uses TRBV28 and TRBJ2-7; possibly TRBD2 for D (6 bases). Trimming pared 7 bases from V and 2 bases from J, leaving 12 bases between. Germline CDR1 is MDHEN and CDR2 is SYDVKM. The CDR3 contains 13 residues. CDR3 in DNA: TGTGCCAGCACCGTCGCGGGAACCTACGAGCAGTACTTC. This sequence encodes CASTVAGTYEQYF.

The chain joins TRBV5-6 to TRBJ1-5; 7 positions agree with TRBD1. The CDR3 sequence is 15 residues long. Trimming removed 0 bases from V and 5 bases from J; junction bases left unmatched: 5. Germline CDR1 is SGHDT and CDR2 is YYEEEE. DNA of the CDR3: TGTGCCAGCAGCTTGGGACAGGGTATTGATCAGCCCCAGCATTTT. It codes for CASSLGQGIDQPQHF.

The chain carries TRBV25-1 and TRBJ1-2; a possible D gene is TRBD1 (5 bases). Germline V gene sequence: CDR1 MGHDK, CDR2 SYGVNS. V lost 6 bases and J 5 bases, leaving 10 bases between the germline ends. The CDR3 has 12 amino acids. CDR3 sequence (DNA): TGTGCCAGCAGGGGGGGACTGTATGGCTACACCTTC. It codes for CASRGGLYGYTF.

This clone was observed a single time. The chain links TRBV19 to TRBJ2-7, with TRBD2 matching over 9 bases. The CDR3 covers 14 residues. The V and J ends lost 5 bases and 3 bases, in that order; junction bases with no gene match: 5. Germline CDR1 is LNHDA and CDR2 is SQIVND (reference sequence). The CDR3 here is CASSSGLAFYEQYF. The CDR3 nucleotides read TGTGCCAGTAGTTCAGGACTAGCGTTCTACGAGCAGTACTTC.

The genes are TRBV9 and TRBJ2-7; TRBD2 matches 9 bases. The CDR3 has 15 amino acids. CDR1 SGDLS and CDR2 YYNGEE come from the germline V gene. The J segment lost 7 bases and the V segment lost 3 bases, leaving 11 bases of the junction unmatched. The CDR3 DNA follows: TGTGCCAGCAGCGATACACTAGCGGGCCATAGGGAGCAGTACTTC. Its protein product is CASSDTLAGHREQYF.

The V gene is TRBV5-4, the J gene TRBJ1-1; possibly TRBD1 for D (6 bases). In germline, CDR1 is SGHNT, CDR2 YYREEE (reference sequence). V was trimmed by 4 bases and J by 1 base, leaving 11 bases between them. The CDR3 has 14 amino acids. In DNA, the CDR3 is TGTGCCAGCAGCAACCGGGACACGAACACTGAAGCTTTCTTT. This sequence encodes CASSNRDTNTEAFF.

This clone has only one observation. The chain couples TRBV14 to TRBJ2-7; 9 nucleotides align to TRBD2. The CDR3 extends over 18 amino acids. Germline V CDR1 and CDR2: SGHDN, FVKESK. V was pared by 5 bases and J by 0 bases, with 14 bases of the junction left unmatched. The CDR3 reads CASSIERGLALSSYEQYF. In DNA, the CDR3 is TGTGCCAGCAGCATAGAGCGGGGACTAGCTCTTAGCTCCTACGAGCAGTACTTC.

In DNA form, the CDR3 reads TGTGCCACCGGGGAAAGCGCGGGAGTGGGGGAGCAGTACTTC. Translated, it gives CATGESAGVGEQYF. This chain connects TRBV15 to TRBJ2-7; 7 bases are shared with TRBD2. The junction had 14 bases not matched to a gene; V was cut back by 8 bases and J by 7 bases. The CDR3 consists of 14 residues. Looked up from germline, CDR1 is LNHNV and CDR2 is YYDKDF (reference sequence).

The chain joins TRBV19 to TRBJ2-3, with D maybe TRBD2 (6 bases). Trimming removed 7 bases at V and 4 bases at J, with 9 bases between. This CDR3 region has 12 residues. Germline V gene data show CDR1 as LNHDA and CDR2 as SQIVND (reference sequence). The CDR3 sequence is CASIGGSDTQYF. In DNA, the CDR3 is TGTGCCAGTATTGGGGGGTCAGATACGCAGTATTTT.

This chain links TRBV18 with TRBJ2-7; TRBD2 aligns across 9 bases. Germline trimming cut 3 bases from V and 9 bases from J; bases unmatched to any gene: 12. Germline values: CDR1 KGHSH, CDR2 LQKENI. This CDR3 spans 15 amino acids. The CDR3 spells CASSPGTVLAGAQYF. The CDR3, as DNA: TGTGCCAGCTCACCGGGGACAGTTTTAGCGGGAGCGCAGTACTTC.

This clone was found once. The chain couples TRBV10-2 to TRBJ1-1; 8 bases are shared with TRBD1. The trim removed 2 bases at V and 4 bases at J, leaving 6 bases unmatched. CDR1 and CDR2 (germline): WSHSY, SAAADI. The CDR3 loop spans 15 amino acids. CDR3 nucleotides: TGCGCCAGCAGTGAGAGTCAGGGGGCCGGCACTGAAGCTTTCTTT. Translation gives CASSESQGAGTEAFF.

The chain is built from TRBV24-1 and TRBJ2-5; 8 nucleotides agree with TRBD1. V shed 1 base and J 2 bases; nucleotides not matched to a gene: 8. Germline CDR1 KGHDR, CDR2 SFDVKD. The CDR3 runs to 17 residues. Written as DNA, the CDR3 is TGTGCCACCAGTGATTTTATGGTAACAGGGGGACAAGAGACCCAGTACTTC. Translating gives CATSDFMVTGGQETQYF.

J is TRBJ1-5 and V is TRBV10-2; a possible D gene is TRBD1 (6 bases). Trimming removed 4 bases at V and 2 bases at J, with 18 bases between. The CDR3 sequence is 17 residues long. The germline V gene has CDR1 WSHSY and CDR2 SAAADI. CDR3 in amino acids: CASSGDTSLMRNQPQHF. CDR3 sequence (DNA): TGCGCCAGCAGTGGGGACACCTCTCTTATGCGCAATCAGCCCCAGCATTTT.

The CDR3 reads CASSVSGQGAYEQYF. Here the CDR3 DNA reads TGTGCCAGCAGCGTATCGGGACAGGGGGCCTACGAGCAGTACTTC. The V and J genes are TRBV9 and TRBJ2-7; 11 positions match TRBD1. J gave up 2 bases and V 1 base, and 2 bases lay outside the gene matches. The germline gives CDR1 SGDLS, CDR2 YYNGEE. The CDR3 loop spans 15 amino acids.

This clone has only one observation. The rearrangement joins TRBV7-3 to TRBJ1-2, with D possibly matching TRBD1 (5 bases). Trimming took 2 bases from V and 4 from J, leaving 17 bases between them. Germline V gives CDR1 SGHTA, CDR2 FQGTGA. The CDR3 has 16 amino acids. CDR3 residues: CASSLSPGDSAYGYTF. The CDR3 DNA reads TGTGCCAGCAGCTTATCTCCGGGCGACAGCGCCTATGGCTACACCTTC.

The rearrangement joins TRBV28 to TRBJ2-7; D remains unclear. The CDR3 covers 14 residues. CDR1 is MDHEN, CDR2 SYDVKM, per germline. V shed 4 bases and J shed 5 bases, with 15 bases lying between them. CDR3 sequence reads: CASSYKPTRHEQYF. The CDR3 DNA sequence: TGTGCCAGCAGTTACAAACCAACCAGGCACGAGCAGTACTTC.

The chain links TRBV5-1 to TRBJ2-1, with 11 positions matching TRBD2. CDR3 length: 16 residues. The J segment lost 4 bases and the V segment lost 0 bases, leaving 3 bases of the junction unmatched. Germline values: CDR1 SGHRS, CDR2 YFSETQ. CDR3 residues: CASSLEGTSGYNEQFF. The DNA of the CDR3 is TGCGCCAGCAGCTTGGAAGGGACTAGCGGATACAATGAGCAGTTCTTC.

The chain uses TRBV7-3 and TRBJ2-1; 12 nucleotides match TRBD2. CDR1 SGHTA and CDR2 FQGTGA come from the germline V gene. The V segment lost 7 bases and the J segment 6 bases; nucleotides outside the gene matches: 4. CDR3 length: 14 amino acids. This chain's CDR3 is CASNPSGRGNEQFF. CDR3 DNA: TGTGCCAGCAATCCTAGCGGGAGGGGCAATGAGCAGTTCTTC.

This chain connects TRBV10-3 to TRBJ1-5; a possible D gene is TRBD1 (6 bases). The CDR3 loop spans 16 amino acids. Trimming pared 2 bases from V and 3 bases from J, leaving 14 bases between. Germline CDR1 reads ENHRY; CDR2 reads SYGVKD. CDR3 bases: TGTGCCATCAGTGAGACCATGACAGGCCACAATCAGCCCCAGCATTTT. Amino acid sequence: CAISETMTGHNQPQHF.

The chain employs TRBV4-1 and TRBJ1-1, with 8 nucleotides matching TRBD1. Germline CDR1 is MGHRA and CDR2 is YSYEKL. The CDR3 is 15 amino acids. V dropped 3 bases and J dropped 1; count of bases not matched to a gene: 4. The CDR3 reads CASSHIGQGNTEAFF. DNA for the CDR3: TGCGCCAGCAGCCACATCGGACAGGGGAACACTGAAGCTTTCTTT.